The source of this T cell receptor (beta chain) is a study of blood T cell repertoires in COVID-19. The V gene's germline CDR1 is GTSNPN and CDR2 SVGIG (reference sequence). The length of the CDR3 is 14 residues. V dropped 4 bases and J dropped 1; count of bases not matched to a gene: 5. Assay: immunoSEQ multiplex PCR; the TCRdb copy retains only in-frame clones and omits some. The repertoire holds about 400,000 clones, with roughly 86% as singletons. The sample comprised PBMCs or T cells enriched from blood (not recorded which). The genes are TRBV30 and TRBJ2-7; the match to TRBD1 covers 9 bases. The sequence was collected from a woman between 35 and 50 years old with acute COVID-19. CDR3 protein: CAWNRDRVSYEQYF. DNA for the CDR3: TGTGCCTGGAATAGGGACAGGGTTTCCTACGAGCAGTACTTC.